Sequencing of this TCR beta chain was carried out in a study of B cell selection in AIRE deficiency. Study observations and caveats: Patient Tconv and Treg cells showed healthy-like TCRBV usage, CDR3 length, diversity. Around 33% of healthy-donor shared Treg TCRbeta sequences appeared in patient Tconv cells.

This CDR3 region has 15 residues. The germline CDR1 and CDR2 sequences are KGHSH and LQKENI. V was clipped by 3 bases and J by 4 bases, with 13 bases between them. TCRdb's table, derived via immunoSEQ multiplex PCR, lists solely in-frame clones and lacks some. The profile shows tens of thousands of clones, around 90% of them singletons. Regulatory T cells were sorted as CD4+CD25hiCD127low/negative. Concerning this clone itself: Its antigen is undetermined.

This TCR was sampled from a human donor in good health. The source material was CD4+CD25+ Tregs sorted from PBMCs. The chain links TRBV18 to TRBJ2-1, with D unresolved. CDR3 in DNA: TGTGCCAGCTCACCCCCCGGGCAGATGTACAATGAGCAGTTCTTC. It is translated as CASSPPGQMYNEQFF.